Listed here are 9 T cell receptor beta chains from one sample, sequenced in a study of CXCR3-negative and CXCR3-positive naive CD8 T cells. Broader study findings: Hydrophobicity of TRB CDR3s was greater in CXCR3-positive naive cells than in CXCR3-negative naive cells.

These TCRs' antigens remain unknown. TRB cDNA libraries were made by UMI-labeled 5' RACE. From its re-call of the 5' RACE reads, TCRdb lists each CDR3 protein once, without DNA. The sample table sets out about 89,000 distinct CDR3 sequences. What was sequenced was naive CXCR3+ CD8+ T cells from blood. Subset described: CD45RO-CCR7+CD27+CD95- naive CD8+ T cells expressing CXCR3 (TNR3+). The receptors were sampled from a human donor in good health. Some clones in this sample may be carry-over from other donors' samples.

The chain links TRBV28 to TRBJ2-1; without DNA, the TCRdb call of TRBD1 cannot be checked. Per germline, CDR1 MDHEN and CDR2 SYDVKM. The CDR3 is made up of 12 amino acids. The CDR3 loop is CASSSTGEEQFF.

This rearrangement joins TRBV25-1 to TRBJ2-6; TCRdb's D call, TRBD1, is unchecked because there is no DNA. Germline V CDR1 and CDR2: MGHDK, SYGVNS. This CDR3 region has 19 residues. This CDR3 is CASKGLTGQASSGANVLTF.

The chain couples TRBV28 to TRBJ2-3. Germline V gives CDR1 MDHEN, CDR2 SYDVKM. The CDR3 has 12 residues. CDR3: CASSFQSDMQYF.

The genes are TRBV29-1 and TRBJ2-7; the TCRdb D gene call, TRBD2, has no DNA to confirm it. Germline V gene data show CDR1 as SQVTM and CDR2 as ANQGSEA. The CDR3 has 15 residues. CDR3 region: CSVVGVAGKAYEQYF.

This chain uses TRBV29-1 with TRBJ2-7; TCRdb's assignment of TRBD1 cannot be checked, as there is no DNA. The CDR3 sequence is 15 residues long. Germline V lookup: CDR1 SQVTM, CDR2 ANQGSEA. The CDR3 protein is CSAKIDRGRFYEQYF.

The rearrangement links TRBV18 to TRBJ2-7; no DNA is available, so the TRBD2 call from TCRdb remains unchecked. CDR3 size: 15 residues. Germline V lookup: CDR1 KGHSH, CDR2 LQKENI. CDR3 amino acids: CASSQREGGFDEQYF.

The rearrangement links TRBV5-1 to TRBJ2-2. CDR3 length equals 16 residues. CDR1 and CDR2 from the germline V gene are SGHRS and YFSETQ. The CDR3 loop reads CASSLFWEEFTGELFF.

V usage is TRBV27 and J usage is TRBJ2-1; TCRdb selects TRBD2, and the lack of DNA leaves this call unchecked. Germline V CDR1 and CDR2: MNHEY, SMNVEV (reference sequence). The CDR3 sequence is 15 residues long. The CDR3 reads CASIISGANLNEQFF.

The chain recombines TRBV6-5 with TRBJ2-5; the D call of TRBD2 rests on TCRdb alone, since no DNA is present to check it. The CDR3 contains 14 residues. Germline CDR1 is MNHEY and CDR2 is SVGAGI. CDR3 in amino acids: CASSLGTAQETQYF.